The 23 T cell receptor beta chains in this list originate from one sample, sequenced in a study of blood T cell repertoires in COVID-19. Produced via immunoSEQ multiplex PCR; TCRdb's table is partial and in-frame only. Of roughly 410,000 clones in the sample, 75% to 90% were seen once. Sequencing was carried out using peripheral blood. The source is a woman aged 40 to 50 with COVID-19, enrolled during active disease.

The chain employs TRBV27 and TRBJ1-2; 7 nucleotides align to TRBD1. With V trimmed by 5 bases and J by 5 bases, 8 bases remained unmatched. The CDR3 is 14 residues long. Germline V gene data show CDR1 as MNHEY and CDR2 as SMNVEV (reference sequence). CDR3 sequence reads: CASSIQGGAYGYTF. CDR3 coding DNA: TGTGCCAGCAGTATCCAAGGGGGCGCTTATGGCTACACCTTC.

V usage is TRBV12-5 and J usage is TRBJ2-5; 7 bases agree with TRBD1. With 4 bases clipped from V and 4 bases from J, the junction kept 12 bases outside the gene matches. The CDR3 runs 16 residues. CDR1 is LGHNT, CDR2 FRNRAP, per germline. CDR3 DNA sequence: TGTGCTAGTGGTTCACTCTTGGGACAGCCACGAGAGACCCAGTACTTC. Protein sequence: CASGSLLGQPRETQYF.

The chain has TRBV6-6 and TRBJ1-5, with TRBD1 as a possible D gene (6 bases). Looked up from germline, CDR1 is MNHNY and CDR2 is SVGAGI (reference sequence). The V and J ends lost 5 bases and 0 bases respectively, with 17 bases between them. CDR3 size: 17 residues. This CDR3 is CASSLGQLLLSNQPQHF. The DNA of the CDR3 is TGTGCCAGCAGTCTCGGACAGTTATTACTTAGCAATCAGCCCCAGCATTTT.

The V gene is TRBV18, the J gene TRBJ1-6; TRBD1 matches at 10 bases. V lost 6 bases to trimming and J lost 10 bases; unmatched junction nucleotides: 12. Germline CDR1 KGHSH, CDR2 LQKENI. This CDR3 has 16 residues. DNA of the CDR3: TGTGCCAGCTCTCTCCTTCTAGGACAGGGGGACTCACCCCTCCACTTT. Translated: CASSLLLGQGDSPLHF.

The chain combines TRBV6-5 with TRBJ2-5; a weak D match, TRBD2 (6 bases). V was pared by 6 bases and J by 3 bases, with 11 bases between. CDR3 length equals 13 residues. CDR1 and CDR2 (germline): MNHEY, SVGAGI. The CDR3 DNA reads TGTGCCAGCAGGGGGGGTTGGGAAGAGACCCAGTACTTC. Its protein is CASRGGWEETQYF.

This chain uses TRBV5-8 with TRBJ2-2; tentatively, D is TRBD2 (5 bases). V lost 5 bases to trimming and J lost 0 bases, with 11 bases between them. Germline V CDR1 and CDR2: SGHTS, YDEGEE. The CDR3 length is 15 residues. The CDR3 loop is CASRHGLTNTGELFF. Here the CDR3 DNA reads TGTGCCAGCAGGCACGGACTGACGAACACCGGGGAGCTGTTTTTT.

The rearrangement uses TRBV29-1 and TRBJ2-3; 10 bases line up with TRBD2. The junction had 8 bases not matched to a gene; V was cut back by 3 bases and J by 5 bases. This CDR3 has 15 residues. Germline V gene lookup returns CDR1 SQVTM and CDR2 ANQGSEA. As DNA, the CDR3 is TGCAGCGTTGAGGGGCTAGCGGGAGTGGGAGATACGCAGTATTTT. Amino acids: CSVEGLAGVGDTQYF.

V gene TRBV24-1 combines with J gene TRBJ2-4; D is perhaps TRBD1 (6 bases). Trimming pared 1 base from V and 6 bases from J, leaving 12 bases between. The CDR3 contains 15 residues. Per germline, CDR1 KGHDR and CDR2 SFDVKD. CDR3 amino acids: CATSDFRAGVNIQYF. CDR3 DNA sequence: TGTGCCACCAGTGATTTTAGGGCAGGGGTAAACATTCAGTACTTC.

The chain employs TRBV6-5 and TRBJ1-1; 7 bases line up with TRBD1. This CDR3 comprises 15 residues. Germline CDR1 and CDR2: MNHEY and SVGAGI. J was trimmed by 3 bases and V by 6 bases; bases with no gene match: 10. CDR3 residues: CASRPTGDVYTEAFF. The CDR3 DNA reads TGTGCCAGCAGACCTACAGGGGACGTGTACACTGAAGCTTTCTTT.

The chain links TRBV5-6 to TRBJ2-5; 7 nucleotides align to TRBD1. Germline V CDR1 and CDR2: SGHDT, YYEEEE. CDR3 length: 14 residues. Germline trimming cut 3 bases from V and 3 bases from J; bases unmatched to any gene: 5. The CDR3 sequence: CASSWGQIEETQYF. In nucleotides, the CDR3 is TGTGCCAGCAGCTGGGGACAGATAGAAGAGACCCAGTACTTC.

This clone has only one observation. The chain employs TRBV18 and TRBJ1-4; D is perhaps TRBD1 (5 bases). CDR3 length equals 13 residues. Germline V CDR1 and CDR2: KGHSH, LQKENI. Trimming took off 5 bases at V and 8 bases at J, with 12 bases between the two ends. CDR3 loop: CASSARSGEKLFF. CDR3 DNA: TGTGCCAGCTCAGCCCGTTCAGGGGAAAAACTGTTTTTT.

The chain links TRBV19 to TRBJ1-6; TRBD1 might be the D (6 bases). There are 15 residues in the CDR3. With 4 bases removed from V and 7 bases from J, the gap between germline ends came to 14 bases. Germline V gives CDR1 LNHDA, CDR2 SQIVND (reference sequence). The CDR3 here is CASSTGVLKNSPLHF. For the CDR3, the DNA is TGTGCCAGTAGTACAGGGGTTTTGAAGAATTCACCCCTCCACTTT. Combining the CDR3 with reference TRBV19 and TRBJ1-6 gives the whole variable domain DGGITQSPKYLFRKEGQNVTLSCEQNLNHDAMYWYRQDPGQGLRLIYYSQIVNDFQKGDIAEGYSVSREKKESFPLTVTSAQKNPTAFYLCASSTGVLKNSPLHFGNGTRLTVT.

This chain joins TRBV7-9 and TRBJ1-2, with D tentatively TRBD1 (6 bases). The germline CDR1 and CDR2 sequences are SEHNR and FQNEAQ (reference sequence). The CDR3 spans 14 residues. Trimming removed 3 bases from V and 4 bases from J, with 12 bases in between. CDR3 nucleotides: TGTGCCAGCAGCTTCTCCGGACAGATCTATGGCTACACCTTC. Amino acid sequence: CASSFSGQIYGYTF.

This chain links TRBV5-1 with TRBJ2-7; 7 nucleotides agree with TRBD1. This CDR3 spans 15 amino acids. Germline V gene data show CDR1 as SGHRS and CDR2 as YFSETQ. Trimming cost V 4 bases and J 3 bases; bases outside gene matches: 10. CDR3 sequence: CASSPRRGIYYEQYF. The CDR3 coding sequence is TGCGCCAGCAGCCCCCGCAGGGGGATATACTACGAGCAGTACTTC.

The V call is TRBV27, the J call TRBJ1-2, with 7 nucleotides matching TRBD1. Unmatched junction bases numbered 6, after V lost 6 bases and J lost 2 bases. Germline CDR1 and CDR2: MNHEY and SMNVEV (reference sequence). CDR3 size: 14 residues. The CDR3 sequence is CASSEGGGNYGYTF. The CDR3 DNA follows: TGTGCCAGCAGCGAAGGGGGCGGAAACTATGGCTACACCTTC.

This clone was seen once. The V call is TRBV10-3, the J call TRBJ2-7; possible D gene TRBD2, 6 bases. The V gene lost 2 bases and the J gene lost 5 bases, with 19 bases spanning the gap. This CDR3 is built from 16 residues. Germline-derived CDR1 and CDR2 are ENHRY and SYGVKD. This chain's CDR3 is CAISEGGAGFVHEQYF. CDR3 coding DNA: TGTGCCATCAGTGAGGGAGGGGCAGGGTTCGTCCACGAGCAGTACTTC.

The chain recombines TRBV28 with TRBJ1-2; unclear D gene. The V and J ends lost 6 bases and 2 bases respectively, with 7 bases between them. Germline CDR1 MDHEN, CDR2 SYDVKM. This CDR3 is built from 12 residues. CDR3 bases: TGTGCCAGCAGGACTTGGAACTATGGCTACACCTTC. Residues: CASRTWNYGYTF.

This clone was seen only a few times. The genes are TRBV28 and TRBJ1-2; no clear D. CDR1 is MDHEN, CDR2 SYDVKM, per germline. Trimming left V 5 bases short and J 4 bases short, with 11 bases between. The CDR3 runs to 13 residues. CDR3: CASSPLGLYGYTF. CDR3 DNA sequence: TGTGCCAGCAGTCCTCTCGGACTCTATGGCTACACCTTC.

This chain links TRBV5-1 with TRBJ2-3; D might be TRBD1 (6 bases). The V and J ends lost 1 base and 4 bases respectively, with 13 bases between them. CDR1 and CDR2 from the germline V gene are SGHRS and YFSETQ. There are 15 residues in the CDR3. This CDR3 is CASSLLSGAPDTQYF. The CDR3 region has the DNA TGCGCCAGCAGCTTGCTGTCAGGGGCCCCAGATACGCAGTATTTT.

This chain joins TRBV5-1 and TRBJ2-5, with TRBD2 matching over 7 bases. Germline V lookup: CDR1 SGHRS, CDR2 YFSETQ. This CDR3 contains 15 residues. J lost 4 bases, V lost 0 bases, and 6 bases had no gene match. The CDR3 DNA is TGCGCCAGCAGCTTGGATGGCAGGGAGGGAGAGACCCAGTACTTC. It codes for CASSLDGREGETQYF.

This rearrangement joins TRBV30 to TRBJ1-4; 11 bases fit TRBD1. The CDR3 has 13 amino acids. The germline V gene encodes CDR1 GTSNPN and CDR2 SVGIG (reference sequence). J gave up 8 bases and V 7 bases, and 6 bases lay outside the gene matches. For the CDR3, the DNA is TGTGCCTCCCCGGGACAGGGGGGAGAAAAACTGTTTTTT. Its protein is CASPGQGGEKLFF.

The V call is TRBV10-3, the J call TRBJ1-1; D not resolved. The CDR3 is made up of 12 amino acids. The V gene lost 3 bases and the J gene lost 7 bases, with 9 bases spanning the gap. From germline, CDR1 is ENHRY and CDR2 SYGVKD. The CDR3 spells CAISDGLFEAFF. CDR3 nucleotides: TGTGCCATCAGTGATGGACTGTTTGAAGCTTTCTTT.

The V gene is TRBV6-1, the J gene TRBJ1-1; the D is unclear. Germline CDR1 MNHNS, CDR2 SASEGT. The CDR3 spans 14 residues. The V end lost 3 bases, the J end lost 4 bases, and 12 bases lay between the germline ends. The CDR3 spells CASSDMRGVTEAFF. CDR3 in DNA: TGTGCCAGCAGTGATATGCGTGGTGTCACTGAAGCTTTCTTT.